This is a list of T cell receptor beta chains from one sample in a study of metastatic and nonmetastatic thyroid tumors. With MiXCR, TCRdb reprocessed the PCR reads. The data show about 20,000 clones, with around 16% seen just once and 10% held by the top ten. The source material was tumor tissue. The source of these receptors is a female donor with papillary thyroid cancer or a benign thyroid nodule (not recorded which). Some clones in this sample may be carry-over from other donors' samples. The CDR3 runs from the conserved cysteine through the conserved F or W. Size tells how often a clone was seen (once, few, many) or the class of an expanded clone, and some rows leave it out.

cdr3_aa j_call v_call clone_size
CASHRNAYSNQPQHF TRBJ1-5 TRBV19 many
CSAAPRGGNSPLHF TRBJ1-6 TRBV20-1 many
CASSTPEGTDYEQYF TRBJ2-7 TRBV12-3/TRBV12-4 medium-sized
CASSQDRGHEQYF TRBJ2-7 TRBV3-1 many
CATSGTDSHGYTF TRBJ1-2 TRBV24-1 few
CATSVGGTLNEQFF TRBJ2-1 TRBV15 many
CASSSGDRSYVVGYTF TRBJ1-2 TRBV28 many
CASSSLRDLQETQYF TRBJ2-5 TRBV28 many
CASRPGEAWRRTEAFF TRBJ1-1 TRBV12-3/TRBV12-4 many
CATLNRDRGFGEQYF TRBJ2-7 TRBV24-1 many
CASSRLWRNGPNYGYTF TRBJ1-2 TRBV19 many
CASSVDLDGTGYGYTF TRBJ1-2 TRBV9 many
CASSLSGSGWSRGEQYF TRBJ2-7 TRBV5-6 -
CASSLSPGTGGDEQYF TRBJ2-7 TRBV5-1 -
CASSYSTGGAETQYF TRBJ2-5 TRBV6-5 many
CASRVQGAGANVLTF TRBJ2-6 TRBV27 many
CATSRAENSPLHF TRBJ1-6 TRBV15 many
CASSPSEGIRDEQYF TRBJ2-7 TRBV9 many
CASSLSARDSSYEQYF TRBJ2-7 TRBV18 many
CATSRPEGQANEKLFF TRBJ1-4 TRBV15 many
CASTLAGPAYNEQFF TRBJ2-1 TRBV11-1 many
CASLARYLKGVGYGYTF TRBJ1-2 TRBV6-1 -
CSWSQWLSGANVLTF TRBJ2-6 TRBV30 -
CASSSTQGQSSLVSTF TRBJ1-2 TRBV11-1 many
CASSSGPLSSYNEQFF TRBJ2-1 TRBV11-1 many
CSARGGGGRIGELFF TRBJ2-2 TRBV20-1 few
CASSYSRQGVRTEALF TRBJ1-1 TRBV6-6 many
CASAHRGQTNYGYTF TRBJ1-2 TRBV6-1 few
CSVGGQTGNTIYF TRBJ1-3 TRBV29-1 many
CASSADRAAVSTIYF TRBJ1-3 TRBV3-1 once
CASGSETGAGPQHF TRBJ1-5 TRBV28 few
CASSRTGDYNEQFF TRBJ2-1 TRBV6-2/TRBV6-3 many
CASSPQGVGTEAFF TRBJ1-1 TRBV27 many